These 20 T cell receptor beta chains came from one sample sequenced in a study of metastatic and nonmetastatic thyroid tumors. Each patient went into thyroid surgery without having received any treatment. TCRdb ran MiXCR on the PCR reads. The table shows more than 70,000 clones, with around 7.8% occurring only once. Sequences were obtained from blood. Receptors originate from a female donor with papillary thyroid cancer or a benign thyroid nodule (not recorded which). Some clones in this sample may be carry-over from other donors' samples.

This clone appeared many times. This rearrangement joins TRBV7-2 to TRBJ2-4; weak D call: TRBD1 (5 bases). V lost 1 base, J lost 9 bases, and 10 bases lay in between. The germline gives CDR1 SGHTA, CDR2 FQGNSA. This CDR3 spans 13 amino acids. As DNA, the CDR3 is TGTGCCAGCAGCTTAGGACAGTTTGGCATTCAGTACTTC. Protein: CASSLGQFGIQYF.

The chain's CDR3 is CSVEGGQGTLSNTEAFF. The CDR3 DNA reads TGCAGCGTTGAAGGGGGACAGGGTACTTTATCGAACACTGAAGCTTTCTTT. The genes are TRBV29-1 and TRBJ1-1; 9 nucleotides agree with TRBD1. Germline CDR1 reads SQVTM; CDR2 reads ANQGSEA. V gave up 1 base and J gave up 1 base; unmatched junction bases: 10. The CDR3 length is 17 residues.

In regard to this clone: The CDR3 ends on some other residue instead of the conserved phenylalanine or tryptophan, so this is likely a read error. V usage is TRBV20-1 and J usage is TRBJ1-5; D perhaps matches TRBD1 (5 bases). Trimming took 5 bases from V and 6 from J, leaving 20 bases between them. Germline V CDR1 and CDR2: DFQATT, SNEGSKA (reference sequence). The CDR3 runs 15 residues. In nucleotides, the CDR3 is TGCAGTGCTCTACCCCTCGGGGGTTTCGGTCAGCCCCAGCATCTT. This encodes CSALPLGGFGQPQHL.

This clone was recorded many times. The chain employs TRBV6-1 and TRBJ2-5, with D possibly being TRBD1 (6 bases). This CDR3 region has 14 residues. CDR1 and CDR2 from the germline V gene are MNHNS and SASEGT. V lost 1 base to trimming and J lost 5 bases, with 11 bases between them. CDR3 amino acids: CASSEGTGFETQYF. The DNA of the CDR3 is TGTGCCAGCAGTGAAGGAACAGGGTTCGAGACCCAGTACTTC.

This clone was seen many times. This rearrangement joins TRBV6-5 to TRBJ2-7; no clear D gene. The ends were cut back, 2 bases at V and 1 base at J, with 12 bases in the middle. Germline lookup yields CDR1 MNHEY and CDR2 SVGAGI. CDR3 length: 15 amino acids. CDR3 sequence reads: CASSYLSTDSYEQYF. The CDR3, as DNA: TGTGCCAGCAGTTACCTCTCGACGGATTCCTACGAGCAGTACTTC.

This clone was observed a few times. V and J are TRBV20-1 and TRBJ2-2, with TRBD2 matching 8 bases. V dropped 6 bases and J dropped 8; count of bases not matched to a gene: 14. The CDR3 runs to 15 residues. Germline V gene data show CDR1 as DFQATT and CDR2 as SNEGSKA (reference sequence). The DNA for the CDR3 is TGCAGTGCCAATCTCCCGGGGGGGCCGGATGGGGAGCTGTTTTTT. The encoded protein is CSANLPGGPDGELFF.

This clone was counted at least ten times. J is TRBJ1-2 and V is TRBV5-4; 8 bases align to TRBD1. This CDR3 is built from 15 residues. CDR1 is SGHNT, CDR2 YYREEE, per germline (reference sequence). The trim removed 5 bases at V and 4 bases at J, leaving 10 bases unmatched. CDR3 bases: TGTGCCAGCAGTAGGGGACAGGAGCTATCCTATGGCTACACCTTC. This translates into CASSRGQELSYGYTF.

The chain is built from TRBV5-6 and TRBJ1-5; 7 nucleotides agree with TRBD1. CDR3 size: 14 residues. Germline trimming cut 2 bases from V and 6 bases from J; bases unmatched to any gene: 5. Germline CDR1 is SGHDT and CDR2 is YYEEEE. CDR3 nucleotide sequence: TGTGCCAGCAGCTTTAGACAGGGTACTCAGCCCCAGCATTTT. As protein: CASSFRQGTQPQHF.

In its sample, this clone was seen many times. The chain joins TRBV7-9 to TRBJ2-7, with 9 positions matching TRBD1. Germline CDR1 is SEHNR and CDR2 is FQNEAQ (reference sequence). Losses at the gene ends were 2 bases for V and 0 bases for J; bases not matched to a gene: 2. CDR3 size: 15 residues. The CDR3 here is CASSLQQGASYEQYF. DNA for the CDR3: TGTGCCAGCAGCTTACAACAGGGGGCCTCCTACGAGCAGTACTTC.

V usage is TRBV5-1 and J usage is TRBJ2-6; maybe TRBD1 (7 bases). This CDR3 region has 16 residues. Germline V gene lookup returns CDR1 SGHRS and CDR2 YFSETQ. Trimming removed 3 bases from V and 3 bases from J, with 13 bases in between. CDR3 DNA: TGCGCCAGCAGCTCCCAGGGGGGCCATGGGGCCAACGTCCTGACTTTC. This codes for CASSSQGGHGANVLTF. The full variable domain, rest sourced from reference TRBV5-1 and TRBJ2-6, is KAGVTQTPRYLIKTRGQQVTLSCSPISGHRSVSWYQQTPGQGLQFLFEYFSETQRNKGNFPGRFSGRQFSNSRSEMNVSTLELGDSALYLCASSSQGGHGANVLTFGAGSRLTVL.

The chain is built from TRBV27 and TRBJ2-1; D uncertain. Germline V gene data show CDR1 as MNHEY and CDR2 as SMNVEV (reference sequence). The CDR3 is made up of 14 amino acids. V lost 6 bases to trimming and J lost 0 bases, with 9 bases between them. The CDR3 loop is CASRPYSSYNEQFF. CDR3 coding DNA: TGTGCCAGCAGGCCATATAGCTCCTACAATGAGCAGTTCTTC.

This clone was detected ten times or more. J is TRBJ1-5 and V is TRBV9; the D gene is possibly TRBD1 (5 bases). The germline gives CDR1 SGDLS, CDR2 YYNGEE. This CDR3 spans 14 amino acids. V was clipped by 2 bases and J by 5 bases, with 11 bases between them. CDR3 nucleotides: TGTGCCAGCAGCGTCGGGATACAGGATCAGCCCCAGCATTTT. Translating it yields CASSVGIQDQPQHF.

In the case of this clone: A much bigger clone sits one base away, suggesting this may be a read error. Other DNA sequences in this specimen translate into the identical CDR3. This chain links TRBV7-2 with TRBJ2-5; no firm D call. Germline CDR1 SGHTA, CDR2 FQGNSA. The CDR3 loop spans 13 amino acids. V was pared by 2 bases and J by 14 bases, with 18 bases between. Here the CDR3 DNA reads TGTGCCAGCAGCTTAACGCAATCTGGGTCACCTTACTTC. Its protein is CASSLTQSGSPYF. The full variable domain, rest sourced from reference TRBV7-2 and TRBJ2-5, is GAGVSQSPSNKVTEKGKDVELRCDPISGHTALYWYRQSLGQGLEFLIYFQGNSAPDKSGLPSDRFSAERTGGSVSTLTIQRTQQEDSAVYLCASSLTQSGSPYFGPGTRLLVL.

About this clone: The conserved phenylalanine or tryptophan normally closing the CDR3 is absent here, so this likely arose from a read error. This chain joins TRBV7-9 and TRBJ1-1; D call uncertain. Germline CDR1 and CDR2: SEHNR and FQNEAQ (reference sequence). This CDR3 comprises 11 residues. As DNA, the CDR3 is TGTGCCAGCAGCTCCAGTACTGGAGCTTTCCTT. Encoded protein: CASSSSTGAFL.

This clone was recorded many times. The rearrangement uses TRBV20-1 and TRBJ1-1; 8 bases map to TRBD1. The V segment lost 2 bases and the J segment 4 bases; nucleotides outside the gene matches: 6. This CDR3 is built from 14 residues. Germline-derived CDR1 and CDR2 are DFQATT and SNEGSKA (reference sequence). The CDR3 sequence is CSARRTGRFTEAFF. For the CDR3, the DNA is TGCAGTGCTAGACGGACAGGGCGATTCACTGAAGCTTTCTTT.

This clone was seen repeatedly, ten times or more. CDR3 protein: CASSINKDYGYTF. Here the CDR3 DNA reads TGTGCCAGTAGTATAAATAAAGACTATGGCTACACCTTC. The genes are TRBV19 and TRBJ1-2; D remains ambiguous. The CDR3 is 13 residues long. CDR1 and CDR2 (germline): LNHDA, SQIVND (reference sequence). Trimming took 2 bases from V and 3 from J, leaving 7 bases between them.

The chain uses TRBV3-1 and TRBJ1-6; 8 bases are shared with TRBD1. V was clipped by 4 bases and J by 14 bases; unmatched bases: 4. The CDR3 loop spans 12 amino acids. CDR1 and CDR2 from the germline V gene are LGHDT and YNNKEL (reference sequence). In nucleotides, the CDR3 is TGTGCCAGCAGCCGGGACAGGAGTTCCCTCCACTTT. Translated, it gives CASSRDRSSLHF. Drawing the rest from reference TRBV3-1 and TRBJ1-6, the complete variable domain is DTAVSQTPKYLVTQMGNDKSIKCEQNLGHDTMYWYKQDSKKFLKIMFSYNNKELIINETVPNRFSPKSPDKAHLNLHINSLELGDSAVYFCASSRDRSSLHFGNGTRLTVT.

This clone occurred many times. The chain carries TRBV4-1 and TRBJ2-7; tentatively, D is TRBD2 (6 bases). Per the germline V gene, CDR1 is MGHRA and CDR2 is YSYEKL. V lost 0 bases, J lost 2 bases, and 14 bases lay in between. CDR3 length: 16 amino acids. CDR3 sequence reads: CASSQEPGDPAYEQYF. DNA for the CDR3: TGCGCCAGCAGCCAAGAGCCGGGGGACCCTGCCTACGAGCAGTACTTC.

This clone came up a few times. The chain carries TRBV5-4 and TRBJ1-3, with D uncertain. The CDR3 consists of 13 residues. Per germline, CDR1 SGHNT and CDR2 YYREEE (reference sequence). Trimming took off 5 bases at V and 2 bases at J, with 8 bases between the two ends. CDR3 sequence: CASSSDAGNTIYF. The CDR3 DNA follows: TGTGCCAGCAGTTCGGACGCTGGAAACACCATATATTTT.

In its sample, this clone was seen many times. This sequence joins TRBV28 and TRBJ2-7, with 10 bases aligning to TRBD1. From germline, CDR1 is MDHEN and CDR2 SYDVKM. The CDR3 contains 13 residues. V lost 7 bases to trimming and J lost 9 bases; unmatched junction nucleotides: 9. The CDR3 region is CASIDRGRGVQYF. The CDR3 DNA is TGTGCCAGCATAGACAGGGGGCGAGGGGTGCAGTACTTC. The full variable domain, completed using reference TRBV28 and TRBJ2-7, is DVKVTQSSRYLVKRTGEKVFLECVQDMDHENMFWYRQDPGLGLRLIYFSYDVKMKEKGDIPEGYSVSREKKERFSLILESASTNQTSMYLCASIDRGRGVQYFGPGTRLTVT.